Listed below are T cell receptor beta chains from one sample, sequenced in a study of cytomegalovirus exposure and HLA in healthy donors. Assay: immunoSEQ multiplex PCR; the TCRdb copy retains only in-frame clones and omits some. In the table there are about 130,000 clones, just under 75% of which are singletons. Sequencing used PBMCs. These receptors were obtained from a man in his sixties in good health and CMV-seropositive. The conserved cysteine and the conserved F or W are not part of the CDR3 here.

v_call	j_call	cdr3_aa
TRBV9	TRBJ2-3	ASSVAAGGDTDTQY
TRBV21-1	TRBJ2-5	ASSKGPRQRRPETQY
TRBV2	NA	ASSPIWGGGEQY
TRBV21-1	TRBJ1-1	ASSQGTAPMNTEAF
TRBV5-1	TRBJ2-2	ASSSDSNTGELF
TRBV5-1	TRBJ2-1	ASSLGQPKYNEQF
TRBV30	TRBJ1-2	AWSTFAAGGLLYT
TRBV7-9	TRBJ2-7	ASSVGDSAREQY
TRBV21-1	TRBJ2-6	ASSNPGDRSGANVLT
TRBV6-1	TRBJ1-1	ASSEIRGQGKAF
TRBV28	TRBJ1-3	ASSFGGQRAGNTIY
TRBV7-7	TRBJ2-7	ASSFGRVHEQY
TRBV15	TRBJ2-5	ATSRDWMTSVQETQY
TRBV9	TRBJ2-1	ASSVQGSYNEQF
TRBV6-5	TRBJ1-5	ASTPTGSQPQH
TRBV7-6	TRBJ2-1	ASSLTVSSYNEQF